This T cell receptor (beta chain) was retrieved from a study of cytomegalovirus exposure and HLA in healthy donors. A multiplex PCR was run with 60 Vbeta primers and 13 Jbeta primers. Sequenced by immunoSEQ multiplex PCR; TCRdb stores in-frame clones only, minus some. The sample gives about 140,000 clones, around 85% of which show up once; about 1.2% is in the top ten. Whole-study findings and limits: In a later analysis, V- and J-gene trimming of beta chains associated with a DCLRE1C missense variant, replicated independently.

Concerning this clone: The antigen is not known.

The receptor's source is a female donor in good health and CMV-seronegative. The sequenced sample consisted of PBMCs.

CDR3 in amino acids: CSVEDPAGGRTDTQYF. CDR3 coding DNA: TGCAGCGTTGAAGATCCTGCGGGAGGGAGGACAGATACGCAGTATTTT. This chain links TRBV29-1 with TRBJ2-3, with TRBD2 identical over 9 bases. Trimming at V came to 0 bases and at J to 3 bases, leaving 7 bases not matched to a gene. The CDR3 is 16 residues long. CDR1 SQVTM and CDR2 ANQGSEA come from the germline V gene.